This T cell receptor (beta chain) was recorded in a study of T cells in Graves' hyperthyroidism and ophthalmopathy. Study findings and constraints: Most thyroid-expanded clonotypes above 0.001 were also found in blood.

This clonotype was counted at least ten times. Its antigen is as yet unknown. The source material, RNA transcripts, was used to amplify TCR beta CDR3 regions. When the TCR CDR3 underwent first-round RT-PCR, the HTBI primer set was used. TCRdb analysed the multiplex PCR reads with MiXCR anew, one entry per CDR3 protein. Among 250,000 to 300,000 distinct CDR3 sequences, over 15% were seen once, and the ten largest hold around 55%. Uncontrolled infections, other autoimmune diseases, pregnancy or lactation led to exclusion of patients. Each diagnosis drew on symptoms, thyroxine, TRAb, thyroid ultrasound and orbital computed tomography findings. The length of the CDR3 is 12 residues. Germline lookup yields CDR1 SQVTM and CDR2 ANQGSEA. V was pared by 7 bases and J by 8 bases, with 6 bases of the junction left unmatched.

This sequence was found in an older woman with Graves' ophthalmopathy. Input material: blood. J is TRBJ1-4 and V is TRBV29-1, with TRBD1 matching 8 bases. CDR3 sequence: CSAGQEDEKLFF. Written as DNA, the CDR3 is TGCAGCGCGGGACAGGAAGACGAAAAACTGTTTTTT.